The 16 T cell receptor beta chains below come from one sample, sequenced in a study of breast tumors, draining lymph nodes, adjacent tissues. TCRdb recomputed calls from the multiplex PCR reads with MiXCR, one row per CDR3 protein. This sample has 200,000 to 300,000 distinct CDR3 sequences, with over 30% found just once. Axillary draining lymph nodes of breast cancer patients supplied the node samples. Specimen: axillary lymph node tissue. The receptor source for this set is a female donor with breast cancer. Some clones in this sample may be carry-over from other donors' samples.

This clonotype was seen a handful of times. The chain combines TRBV28 with TRBJ1-2; D is possibly TRBD1 (5 bases). The V gene lost 7 bases and the J gene lost 5 bases, with 14 bases spanning the gap. This CDR3 region has 13 residues. The V gene's germline CDR1 is MDHEN and CDR2 SYDVKM. The CDR3 region has the DNA TGTGCCAGCACCCCACAGGCTCCTTATGGCTACACCTTC. This encodes CASTPQAPYGYTF.

This clonotype showed up many times. The genes are TRBV20-1 and TRBJ2-7; 7 bases align to TRBD2. The V and J ends lost 1 base and 2 bases, in that order; junction bases with no gene match: 2. CDR3 length: 13 amino acids. Germline V gene data show CDR1 as DFQATT and CDR2 as SNEGSKA (reference sequence). As DNA, the CDR3 is TGCAGTGCTAGAGTGGCGGGAGCCTACGAGCAGTACTTC. Its translation is CSARVAGAYEQYF.

Remarks on this clonotype: This sequence may be a read error, since a much larger clone differs from it by one base. The chain combines TRBV20-1 with TRBJ2-1, with D perhaps assigned TRBD1 or TRBD2 (6 bases each). V lost 0 bases and J 6 bases, leaving 18 bases between the germline ends. This CDR3 is built from 16 residues. CDR1 is DFQATT and CDR2 is SNEGSKA in the germline V gene (reference sequence). CDR3 nucleotide sequence: TGCAGTGCTAGAGACCTGGGTGGAGGGGGGTGCAATGAGCAGTTCTTC. Its protein is CSARDLGGGGCNEQFF.

This clonotype was seen many times. The rearrangement uses TRBV11-2 and TRBJ2-7, with a possible D match to TRBD2 (7 bases). This CDR3 is built from 13 residues. CDR1 and CDR2 (germline): SGHAT, FQNNGV. Trimming cost V 5 bases and J 4 bases, with 12 bases left between them. The CDR3 loop is CASSGRGAYEQYF. The DNA of the CDR3 is TGTGCCAGCAGCGGTCGGGGGGCATACGAGCAGTACTTC.

This clonotype appeared a few times. A much more abundant neighbour one base away suggests this may be a read error. The chain carries TRBV9 and TRBJ2-2; a possible D gene is TRBD2 (5 bases). The CDR3 totals 17 residues. The germline V gene has CDR1 SGDLS and CDR2 YYNGEE. The CDR3 spells CASSVVPGLEDTAELFF. CDR3 sequence (DNA): TGTGCCAGCAGCGTAGTCCCAGGACTCGAAGACACCGCGGAGCTGTTTTTT.

This clonotype was counted many times. V and J are TRBV12-3 or TRBV12-4 and TRBJ2-1, with D unresolved. V was clipped by 5 bases and J by 9 bases, with 8 bases between them. The CDR3 sequence is 11 residues long. The CDR3 nucleotides are TGTGCCAGCAGTAACGTAGGTGAGCAGTTCTTC. Translating gives CASSNVGEQFF.

A remark on this clonotype: Since a much larger clone is just one base distant, this may be a read error. The gene calls are TRBV11-3 and TRBJ2-1; the match to TRBD1 covers 10 bases. V gave up 4 bases and J gave up 6 bases; unmatched junction bases: 9. The length of the CDR3 is 16 residues. CDR1 and CDR2 from the germline V gene are SGHNT and YENEEA. The CDR3 is CASSSAFRTGGNEQFF. The CDR3 coding sequence is TGTGCCAGCAGCTCAGCTTTCCGGACAGGGGGCAATGAGCAGTTCTTC.

In this sample, this clonotype turned up many times. CDR3 loop: CASSIMGPGTDTQYF. Written as DNA, the CDR3 is TGTGCCAGTAGTATAATGGGACCTGGCACAGATACGCAGTATTTT. The rearrangement joins TRBV19 to TRBJ2-3; the D gene could be TRBD1 or TRBD2 (5 bases each). Germline CDR1 reads LNHDA; CDR2 reads SQIVND (reference sequence). The CDR3 has 15 amino acids. Trimming took 2 bases from V and 1 from J, leaving 10 bases between them.

This clonotype was counted many times. This chain links TRBV4-3 with TRBJ2-7, with D possibly being TRBD1 (5 bases). Germline assignment: CDR1 LGHNA and CDR2 YSLEER. The V end was cut by 0 bases, the J end by 6 bases, with 15 bases between. The CDR3 loop spans 15 amino acids. The CDR3 sequence is CASSQEPQGTGEQYF. The CDR3 nucleotides read TGCGCCAGCAGCCAAGAACCCCAGGGTACGGGCGAGCAGTACTTC.

This clonotype was detected only a few times. The genes are TRBV12-5 and TRBJ1-2; unclear D gene. Trimming stripped 1 base from V and 5 bases from J, with 8 bases between. CDR3 length equals 13 residues. Germline V gene sequence: CDR1 LGHNT, CDR2 FRNRAP. The DNA of the CDR3 is TGTGCTAGTGGTTTGGCAGAAGGGTATGGCTACACCTTC. Translation: CASGLAEGYGYTF.

This chain joins TRBV5-1 and TRBJ2-6; D is perhaps TRBD1 (5 bases). Germline CDR1 reads SGHRS; CDR2 reads YFSETQ. The V gene lost 0 bases and the J gene lost 0 bases, with 7 bases spanning the gap. The CDR3 consists of 16 residues. The CDR3 DNA is TGCGCCAGCAGCTTGGTGACAGCCTCTGGGGCCAACGTCCTGACTTTC. Translation: CASSLVTASGANVLTF.

The table lists this clonotype with many counts. V usage is TRBV10-3 and J usage is TRBJ1-6, with a possible D match to TRBD1 (5 bases). Trimming shortened V by 6 bases and J by 6 bases, and 12 bases separated the two germline ends. The germline V gene encodes CDR1 ENHRY and CDR2 SYGVKD. This CDR3 is built from 14 residues. The CDR3 region is CAIRGDGFNSPLHF. The CDR3 nucleotides are TGTGCCATCAGGGGGGACGGGTTTAATTCACCCCTCCACTTT.

This clonotype was counted many times. This chain connects TRBV6-6 to TRBJ2-7, with D perhaps assigned TRBD1 or TRBD2 (7 bases each). Germline loops: CDR1 MNHNY, CDR2 SVGAGI (reference sequence). The germline V and J ends were trimmed by 7 bases and 3 bases, with 16 bases remaining between them. The CDR3 sequence is 14 residues long. CDR3 in amino acids: CASTPDRDYYEQYF. The CDR3 DNA reads TGTGCCAGCACCCCAGACAGGGACTACTACGAGCAGTACTTC.

The CDR3 region has the DNA TGTGCCAGCAGCTTATGGTCAACTGAGCTCGACCTCCACTTT. As protein: CASSLWSTELDLHF. This chain connects TRBV7-6 to TRBJ1-6; D call uncertain. Germline V lookup: CDR1 SGHVS, CDR2 FNYEAQ. The CDR3 runs 14 residues. V was clipped by 2 bases and J by 15 bases, with 17 bases between them.

This rearrangement joins TRBV25-1 to TRBJ1-3; D remains ambiguous. Germline CDR1 is MGHDK and CDR2 is SYGVNS. The V end lost 1 base, the J end lost 4 bases, and 20 bases lay between the germline ends. CDR3 size: 18 residues. CDR3 region: CASSESRKYQETGNTIYF. DNA for the CDR3: TGTGCCAGCAGTGAATCCCGAAAGTACCAAGAGACCGGAAACACCATATATTTT.

This clonotype has at least ten counts. This chain joins TRBV12-3 or TRBV12-4 and TRBJ2-7, with D possibly TRBD2 on 5 matching bases. CDR3 size: 14 residues. Trimming removed 3 bases from V and 2 bases from J, with 11 bases in between. CDR3 protein: CASSLRADAYEQYF. The CDR3 DNA reads TGTGCCAGCAGTTTGAGGGCAGATGCCTACGAGCAGTACTTC.